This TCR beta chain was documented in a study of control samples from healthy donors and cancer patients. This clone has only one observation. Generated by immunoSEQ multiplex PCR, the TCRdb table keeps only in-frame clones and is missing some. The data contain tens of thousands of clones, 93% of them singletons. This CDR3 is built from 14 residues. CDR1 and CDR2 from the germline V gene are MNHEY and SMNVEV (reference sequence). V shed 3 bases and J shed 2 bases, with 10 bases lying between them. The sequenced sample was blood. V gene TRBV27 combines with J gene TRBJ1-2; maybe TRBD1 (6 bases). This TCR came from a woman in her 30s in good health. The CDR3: CASSLSQGNYGYTF. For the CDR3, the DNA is TGTGCCAGCAGTTTGTCCCAGGGGAACTATGGCTACACCTTC.